Each of the 8 T cell receptor beta chains below was sequenced from the same sample in a study of blood T cell repertoires in COVID-19. Sequenced by immunoSEQ multiplex PCR; TCRdb stores in-frame clones only, minus some. The sample consists of about 280,000 clones, approximately 91% of them appearing once. The source material was peripheral blood. The receptors were sampled from a man aged 18 to 30 with active or convalescent COVID-19.

This chain connects TRBV14 to TRBJ1-1; TRBD1 matches 9 bases. CDR1 is SGHDN and CDR2 is FVKESK in the germline V gene. CDR3 size: 18 residues. Germline trimming cut 1 base from V and 4 bases from J; bases unmatched to any gene: 13. In DNA, the CDR3 is TGTGCCAGCAGCCAAGGTGGGCGCGGGACAGGGTGGACCACTGAAGCTTTCTTT. This gives the protein CASSQGGRGTGWTTEAFF. Full variable domain (remainder filled in from reference TRBV14 and TRBJ1-1): EAGVTQFPSHSVIEKGQTVTLRCDPISGHDNLYWYRRVMGKEIKFLLHFVKESKQDESGMPNNRFLAERTGGTYSTLKVQPAELEDSGVYFCASSQGGRGTGWTTEAFFGQGTRLTVV.

The CDR3 DNA is TGTGCCAGCAGCGTAGCAGGGAGAAACACCATATATTTT. This translates into CASSVAGRNTIYF. V and J are TRBV9 and TRBJ1-3; D is perhaps TRBD1 (5 bases). Germline-derived CDR1 and CDR2 are SGDLS and YYNGEE. The CDR3 length is 13 residues. The V and J ends lost 0 bases and 5 bases respectively, with 6 bases between them.

This chain links TRBV7-8 with TRBJ2-7; weak D call: TRBD1 (6 bases). Germline CDR1 and CDR2: SGHVS and FQNEAQ. The CDR3 sequence is 14 residues long. V dropped 5 bases and J dropped 3 bases, with 14 bases sitting between them. The CDR3 region is CASSPRDTGYEQYF. The CDR3 DNA sequence: TGTGCCAGCAGCCCGAGGGACACAGGCTACGAGCAGTACTTC.

V and J are TRBV19 and TRBJ2-2, with 7 bases matching TRBD1. The CDR3 has 17 amino acids. Looked up from germline, CDR1 is LNHDA and CDR2 is SQIVND (reference sequence). V was pared by 8 bases and J by 7 bases, with 19 bases of the junction left unmatched. The CDR3 DNA follows: TGTGCCAGTTCGCTCCGGGACAGTCCCCAAGCACGCGGGGAGCTGTTTTTT. Its translation is CASSLRDSPQARGELFF. The full variable domain, in which reference TRBV19 and TRBJ2-2 provide the parts outside the CDR3, is DGGITQSPKYLFRKEGQNVTLSCEQNLNHDAMYWYRQDPGQGLRLIYYSQIVNDFQKGDIAEGYSVSREKKESFPLTVTSAQKNPTAFYLCASSLRDSPQARGELFFGEGSRLTVL.

This clone came up once. This rearrangement joins TRBV9 to TRBJ1-1; 10 bases are shared with TRBD1. Unmatched junction bases numbered 13, after V lost 1 base and J lost 7 bases. Germline CDR1 and CDR2: SGDLS and YYNGEE. CDR3 size: 17 residues. This CDR3 reads CASSVRDRGPTLLEAFF. The CDR3 nucleotides read TGTGCCAGCAGCGTAAGAGACAGGGGGCCTACTCTCCTTGAAGCTTTCTTT. Variable domain in full (rest from reference TRBV9 and TRBJ1-1): DSGVTQTPKHLITATGQRVTLRCSPRSGDLSVYWYQQSLDQGLQFLIQYYNGEERAKGNILERFSAQQFPDLHSELNLSSLELGDSALYFCASSVRDRGPTLLEAFFGQGTRLTVV.

The chain uses TRBV9 and TRBJ2-3; TRBD2 matches at 7 bases. This CDR3 spans 15 amino acids. J gave up 1 base and V 1 base, and 3 bases lay outside the gene matches. In germline, CDR1 is SGDLS, CDR2 YYNGEE. CDR3 amino acids: CASSVLSGGTDTQYF. The CDR3, as DNA: TGTGCCAGCAGCGTACTCAGCGGGGGCACAGATACGCAGTATTTT.

The chain couples TRBV27 to TRBJ2-7; possible D gene TRBD1, 7 bases. Per germline, CDR1 MNHEY and CDR2 SMNVEV (reference sequence). Trimming stripped 2 bases from V and 7 bases from J, with 15 bases between. The CDR3 has 14 residues. This chain's CDR3 is CASSLGGTVMEQYF. The CDR3 DNA sequence: TGTGCCAGCAGTTTAGGAGGGACAGTAATGGAGCAGTACTTC.

V and J are TRBV5-5 and TRBJ2-1; 9 positions match TRBD2. Trimming cost V 7 bases and J 8 bases; bases outside gene matches: 16. Germline V gene lookup returns CDR1 SGHKS and CDR2 YYEKEE (reference sequence). CDR3 size: 16 residues. The CDR3 protein is CASGQQRTSVFYEQFF. DNA of the CDR3: TGTGCCAGCGGCCAGCAAAGGACTAGCGTTTTCTATGAGCAGTTCTTC.